The 32 T cell receptor beta chains below were found in one sample sequenced in a study of T cell clonality in common variable immunodeficiency. Sequencing used immunoSEQ multiplex PCR; TCRdb keeps in-frame clones, though not all of them. The sample presents about 35,000 clones, none singletons. The source material was peripheral blood mononuclear cells. These receptors were collected from a person aged 18-69 years in good health.

This clone has a handful of counts. The read ends 3 residues shy of where the CDR3 ends; the end is completed using the germline J gene. The chain links TRBV19 to TRBJ1-6, with D hard to call. V gave up 4 bases and J gave up 9 bases, with 13 bases separating them. Germline CDR1 and CDR2: LNHDA and SQIVND (reference sequence). The CDR3 has 14 amino acids. Incomplete CDR3 DNA: TGTGCCAGTAGTAAGACGGACTTCAGTTCACCC. Translation: CASSKTDFSSP. The full-length CDR3 reads as CASSKTDFSSPLHF.

This clone came up many times. The CDR3 end lies 3 residues beyond the end of the read and is filled in from the germline J gene. The chain combines TRBV19 with TRBJ2-7; 11 positions match TRBD1. The CDR3 has 16 residues. The germline V gene encodes CDR1 LNHDA and CDR2 SQIVND (reference sequence). Trimming removed 6 bases from V and 4 bases from J; junction bases left unmatched: 11. The CDR3 loop is CASRGPGQGAQYEQYF. The sequenced part of the CDR3 DNA is TGTGCCAGTAGGGGCCCCGGACAGGGGGCGCAGTACGAG.

This clone was observed a handful of times. The read halts 3 residues ahead of the CDR3 end, with the missing end drawn from the germline J gene. This chain connects TRBV7-8 to TRBJ1-1, with D hard to call. This CDR3 comprises 12 residues. Per germline, CDR1 SGHVS and CDR2 FQNEAQ. This CDR3 is CASSRTSGEAFF. CDR3 bases read: TGTGCCAGCAGCCGAACGAGTGGCGAA.

This clone occurred a few times. The read ends 3 residues early relative to the CDR3; the germline J gene fills the gap. The chain employs TRBV7-6 and TRBJ1-6, with D maybe TRBD1 (5 bases). Germline-derived CDR1 and CDR2 are SGHVS and FNYEAQ. CDR3 length: 15 amino acids. V lost 5 bases and J 2 bases, leaving 10 bases between the germline ends. The CDR3 sequence is CASSPKQAYNSPLHF. The covered CDR3 bases are TGTGCCAGCAGCCCAAAACAGGCCTATAATTCACCC.

A few counts support this clone. The missing CDR3 end, 3 residues past where the read stops, is filled in from the germline J gene. V and J are TRBV30 and TRBJ1-1; D gene ambiguous. Germline values: CDR1 GTSNPN, CDR2 SVGIG (reference sequence). The CDR3 loop spans 14 amino acids. The sequenced CDR3 bases are TGTGCCTGGTCTAGCGGAGGCCGACTGAGCGAG. Amino acid sequence: CAWSSGGRLSE. The complete CDR3 protein is CAWSSGGRLSEAFF.

This clone occurred a few times. From the germline J gene comes the end of the CDR3, since the read stops 3 residues before it. The V and J genes are TRBV11-3 and TRBJ1-4; tentatively, D is TRBD1 (5 bases). CDR1 and CDR2 from the germline V gene are SGHNT and YENEEA. CDR3 length: 14 residues. The germline V and J ends were trimmed by 5 bases and 8 bases, with 15 bases remaining between them. The sequenced part of the CDR3 DNA is TGTGCCAGCAGCCGGGCCTCGGAGGGGGAAAAA. Translation gives CASSRASEGEK. The whole CDR3 sequence reads CASSRASEGEKLFF.

The sample holds many counts of this clone. The CDR3 end lies 3 residues beyond the end of the read and is filled in from the germline J gene. The chain couples TRBV19 to TRBJ1-5; TRBD1 aligns across 7 bases. CDR3 length: 14 residues. Trimming cost V 6 bases and J 0 bases; bases outside gene matches: 2. CDR1 and CDR2 (germline): LNHDA, SQIVND (reference sequence). The CDR3 sequence is CASSRGYSNQPQHF. Partial CDR3 DNA: TGTGCCAGTAGCAGGGGGTATAGCAATCAGCCC.

There are many counts of this clone. The read falls 3 residues short of the CDR3 end, and the missing part is taken from the germline J gene. The chain uses TRBV30 and TRBJ1-2, with D possibly matching TRBD1 (5 bases). The germline CDR1 and CDR2 sequences are GTSNPN and SVGIG (reference sequence). Trimming pared 2 bases from V and 7 bases from J, leaving 11 bases between. This CDR3 has 12 amino acids. The sequenced part of the CDR3 DNA is TGTGCCTGGAGTACGGGGACTGTTGGC. This gives the protein CAWSTGTVG. Given in full, the CDR3 is CAWSTGTVGYTF.

The sample holds many counts of this clone. The sequenced CDR3 bases are TGTGCCAGCAGCTTTCGGACCGGGGAG. It translates to CASSFRTGE. In full, the CDR3 is CASSFRTGELFF. The chain recombines TRBV11-2 with TRBJ2-2; D remains unclear. The read halts 3 residues ahead of the CDR3 end, with the missing end drawn from the germline J gene. V was pared by 3 bases and J by 5 bases, with 4 bases between. This CDR3 has 12 residues. CDR1 is SGHAT and CDR2 is FQNNGV in the germline V gene.

The table lists this clone with many counts. The read comes to an end 3 residues before the CDR3 does, leaving the germline J gene to fill in the end. This chain links TRBV5-8 with TRBJ1-2, with 7 bases matching TRBD1. V gave up 7 bases and J gave up 7 bases; unmatched junction bases: 13. Germline-derived CDR1 and CDR2 are SGHTS and YDEGEE. The CDR3 length is 14 residues. Here the CDR3 reads CASFITGVTVGYTF. The sequenced part of the CDR3 DNA is TGTGCCAGCTTTATAACAGGGGTAACGGTTGGC.

Concerning this clone itself: The read ends 3 residues shy of where the CDR3 ends; the end is completed using the germline J gene. This chain connects TRBV30 to TRBJ2-3, with D maybe TRBD2 (7 bases). The germline gives CDR1 GTSNPN, CDR2 SVGIG (reference sequence). The CDR3 covers 15 residues. CDR3 sequence: CAWGPGGRGGETQYF. Partial CDR3 DNA: TGTGCCTGGGGCCCGGGGGGCCGAGGGGGAGAGACG.

Ten or more counts support this clone. The CDR3 end is not reached by the read, which stops 3 residues before it; the germline J gene fills it in. This rearrangement joins TRBV30 to TRBJ2-3; 8 bases are shared with TRBD2. Germline loops: CDR1 GTSNPN, CDR2 SVGIG (reference sequence). CDR3 size: 14 residues. With 3 bases clipped from V and 4 bases from J, the junction kept 6 bases outside the gene matches. CDR3 DNA (partial): TGTGCCTGGAGCCCAGCGGGAGTCCCAGATACG. Its translation: CAWSPAGVPDT. The CDR3, in full, reads CAWSPAGVPDTQYF. Combining the CDR3 with reference TRBV30 and TRBJ2-3 gives the whole variable domain SQTIHQWPATLVQPVGSPLSLECTVEGTSNPNLYWYRQAAGRGLQLLFYSVGIGQISSEVPQNLSASRPQDRQFILSSKKLLLSDSGFYLCAWSPAGVPDTQYFGPGTRLTVL.

This clone was detected ten times or more. Read coverage stops 3 residues before the CDR3 terminus; the germline J gene supplies the remainder. J is TRBJ1-2 and V is TRBV2; D remains ambiguous. Germline V gene lookup returns CDR1 SNHLY and CDR2 FYNNEI. CDR3 length: 14 residues. V was cut by 4 bases and J by 2 bases, with 11 bases left in between. The CDR3: CASSGKGGNYGYTF. The part of the CDR3 DNA that was read is TGTGCCAGCAGTGGCAAAGGAGGGAACTATGGC.

This clone was seen at least ten times. Germline is not matched at one junction end, which may reflect a read error. The read finishes 3 residues shy of the CDR3 end, and the germline J gene is used to complete it. This chain connects TRBV7-7 to TRBJ2-5, with 10 bases aligning to TRBD1. In germline, CDR1 is SSHAT, CDR2 FNYEAQ (reference sequence). This CDR3 spans 14 amino acids. CDR3 DNA, as far as it was read: TGTGCTAGCAGCTCGGGACAGGGGAGAGAGACC. It translates to CASSSGQGRET. The full CDR3 protein is CASSSGQGRETQYF.

In its sample, this clone was seen many times. Read sequence stops 3 residues before the CDR3 end, and the germline J gene provides the missing end. V gene TRBV20-1 combines with J gene TRBJ1-6, with D tentatively TRBD1 (6 bases). CDR3 length: 14 residues. Deletions cut 1 base from V and 8 bases from J, with 12 bases between. Germline CDR1 and CDR2: DFQATT and SNEGSKA (reference sequence). This chain's CDR3 is CSARAPDSYSPLHF. CDR3 DNA, as far as it was read: TGCAGTGCTAGAGCCCCGGACAGCTATTCACCC.

To note about this clone: The read terminates 3 residues before the CDR3 end, so the remaining end is supplied by the germline J gene. The chain has TRBV19 and TRBJ2-2; 7 positions match TRBD1. Germline V gene lookup returns CDR1 LNHDA and CDR2 SQIVND (reference sequence). The CDR3 totals 16 residues. The chain's CDR3 is CASSGPGQRRGSPLFF. The part of the CDR3 DNA that was read is TGTGCCAGTAGTGGACCGGGACAGCGACGAGGATCACCG.

This clone was recorded at least ten times. Coverage ceases 3 residues before the CDR3 finishes, and the germline J gene fills in the end. The genes are TRBV20-1 and TRBJ2-5; D might be TRBD1 (5 bases). Germline V CDR1 and CDR2: DFQATT, SNEGSKA (reference sequence). The CDR3 sequence is 13 residues long. Between the trimmed V and J ends, which lost 3 bases and 5 bases, there was a span of 13 bases. The CDR3 DNA, read in part, is TGCAGTGCTAGCCCCAGGGTAGGGGAGACC. This sequence encodes CSASPRVGET. Given in full, the CDR3 is CSASPRVGETQYF.

In its sample, this clone was seen many times. Read coverage stops 3 residues before the CDR3 terminus; the germline J gene supplies the remainder. J is TRBJ2-1 and V is TRBV12-3 or TRBV12-4, with D possibly matching TRBD1 (6 bases). The CDR3 has 12 amino acids. Trimming removed 5 bases from V and 4 bases from J, with 6 bases in between. The sequenced CDR3 bases are TGTGCCAGCAGTCAGGGGTACAATGAG. This codes for CASSQGYNE. The entire CDR3 reads CASSQGYNEQFF.

This clone was seen repeatedly, ten times or more. Read coverage stops 3 residues before the CDR3 terminus; the germline J gene supplies the remainder. The chain joins TRBV7-9 to TRBJ2-7; D is ambiguous. The germline V gene encodes CDR1 SEHNR and CDR2 FQNEAQ (reference sequence). Trimming took 1 base from V and 5 from J, leaving 6 bases between them. The CDR3 loop spans 12 amino acids. The DNA read from the CDR3 is TGTGCCAGCAGCTTAGGTAGGGACGAG. It yields the protein CASSLGRDE. The full CDR3 is CASSLGRDEQYF.

This clone showed up many times. CDR3 DNA (partial): TGTGCCATTGGGACTAGCGGGGTCAATGAG. The encoded protein is CAIGTSGVNE. The CDR3 in full is CAIGTSGVNEQFF. The chain uses TRBV10-3 and TRBJ2-1, with 13 bases lining up with TRBD2. Coverage ceases 3 residues before the CDR3 finishes, and the germline J gene fills in the end. Trimming took 9 bases from V and 6 from J; bases not matched to a gene: 2. This CDR3 has 13 residues. CDR1 ENHRY and CDR2 SYGVKD come from the germline V gene.

This clone showed up many times. Sequencing ends 3 residues short of the CDR3 end; the germline J gene provides the rest. The chain carries TRBV7-6 and TRBJ1-2, with D possibly being TRBD1 (6 bases). The CDR3 has 14 residues. Germline V gene sequence: CDR1 SGHVS, CDR2 FNYEAQ. The part of the CDR3 DNA that was read is TGTGCCAGCAGCCCGGAAGGGCGGGGGCGAAGC. It is translated as CASSPEGRGRS. The entire CDR3 sequence reads CASSPEGRGRSYTF.

This clone was seen repeatedly, ten times or more. Sequencing ends 3 residues short of the CDR3 end; the germline J gene provides the rest. The rearrangement links TRBV6-1 to TRBJ2-7; the D gene is possibly TRBD2 (6 bases). CDR3 length: 16 residues. Germline V gene sequence: CDR1 MNHNS, CDR2 SASEGT. Trimming took off 1 base at V and 1 base at J, with 14 bases between the two ends. The CDR3 loop is CASSEESGGGSYEQYF. The part of the CDR3 DNA that was read is TGTGCCAGCAGTGAAGAATCCGGGGGAGGATCCTACGAG.

This clone came up a few times. The read stops 3 residues short of the end of the CDR3; the missing end is completed from the germline J gene. V and J are TRBV7-6 and TRBJ1-2, with 7 bases matching TRBD1. CDR1 and CDR2 from the germline V gene are SGHVS and FNYEAQ. The CDR3 consists of 14 residues. The junction had 10 bases not matched to a gene; V was cut back by 5 bases and J by 7 bases. CDR3 sequence: CASSPGQAGFGYTF. The part of the CDR3 DNA that was read is TGTGCCAGCAGCCCTGGACAGGCCGGCTTTGGC.

This clone has a count of ten or more. The CDR3 spells CASSEANSRETQYF. The covered CDR3 bases are TGTGCCAGCAGTGAAGCGAATAGCAGAGAGACC. The chain couples TRBV2 to TRBJ2-5, with D unresolved. The read finishes 3 residues shy of the CDR3 end, and the germline J gene is used to complete it. Germline CDR1 and CDR2: SNHLY and FYNNEI. The CDR3 spans 14 residues. The V end was cut by 0 bases, the J end by 4 bases, with 9 bases between.

The table lists this clone with many counts. The read stops 3 residues short of the end of the CDR3; the missing end is completed from the germline J gene. The chain employs TRBV12-3 or TRBV12-4 and TRBJ1-1; D uncertain. The CDR3 is 13 amino acids. V lost 6 bases, J lost 2 bases, and 10 bases lay in between. CDR3 sequence reads: CASRFTINTEAFF. Incomplete CDR3 DNA: TGTGCCAGCAGGTTTACAATTAACACTGAA.

This clone was detected ten times or more. The observed sequence ends 3 residues before the CDR3 terminus, with the missing tail filled in from the germline J gene. The V gene is TRBV2, the J gene TRBJ1-1; tentatively, D is TRBD1 (6 bases). Germline loops: CDR1 SNHLY, CDR2 FYNNEI. The CDR3 totals 14 residues. Deletions cut 6 bases from V and 3 bases from J, with 14 bases between. CDR3 amino acids: CASRGRGFDTEAFF. The CDR3 bases that were read are TGTGCCAGCAGGGGAAGGGGGTTCGACACTGAA. Together with reference TRBV2 and TRBJ1-1, the CDR3 gives the full variable domain: EPEVTQTPSHQVTQMGQEVILRCVPISNHLYFYWYRQILGQKVEFLVSFYNNEISEKSEIFDDQFSVERPDGSNFTLKIRSTKLEDSAMYFCASRGRGFDTEAFFGQGTRLTVV.

This clone was observed at least ten times. The sequenced part of the CDR3 DNA is TGTGCCAGCAGCTCACTAGCGGGAGCTACTTATGAG. Encoded protein: CASSSLAGATYE. The whole CDR3 reads CASSSLAGATYEQFF. This chain uses TRBV5-4 with TRBJ2-1; 11 positions match TRBD2. The CDR3 extends 3 residues past the end of the read, so its final part is completed from the germline J gene. Germline lookup yields CDR1 SGHNT and CDR2 YYREEE (reference sequence). V shed 3 bases, J shed 8 bases, and the junction held 7 bases outside the gene matches. The CDR3 consists of 15 residues.

This clone was seen ten or more times. CDR3 residues: CSADEGANQPQHF. The covered CDR3 bases are TGCAGTGCGGATGAGGGGGCGAATCAGCCC. This chain joins TRBV20-1 and TRBJ1-5; 7 bases are shared with TRBD1. Read coverage stops 3 residues before the CDR3 terminus; the germline J gene supplies the remainder. The germline CDR1 and CDR2 sequences are DFQATT and SNEGSKA (reference sequence). Trimming removed 6 bases from V and 4 bases from J; junction bases left unmatched: 6. The CDR3 sequence is 13 residues long.

Worth noting for this clone: The DNA ends 3 residues before the CDR3 does, and the rest of the CDR3 is filled in from the germline J gene. The sample has other DNA sequences that encode this CDR3 too. The rearrangement joins TRBV19 to TRBJ1-3, with TRBD1 identical over 11 bases. The CDR3 has 16 residues. J was trimmed by 4 bases and V by 3 bases; bases with no gene match: 5. Germline loops: CDR1 LNHDA, CDR2 SQIVND (reference sequence). CDR3 DNA (partial): TGTGCCAGTAGTATGATGAGGACAGGGGGCGGAAACACC. This sequence encodes CASSMMRTGGGNT. From start to end, the CDR3 is CASSMMRTGGGNTIYF. Full variable domain (outside the CDR3, taken from reference TRBV19 and TRBJ1-3): DGGITQSPKYLFRKEGQNVTLSCEQNLNHDAMYWYRQDPGQGLRLIYYSQIVNDFQKGDIAEGYSVSREKKESFPLTVTSAQKNPTAFYLCASSMMRTGGGNTIYFGEGSWLTVV.

This clone was found many times. The read halts 3 residues ahead of the CDR3 end, with the missing end drawn from the germline J gene. The chain employs TRBV6-1 and TRBJ2-1, with D unresolved. V lost 2 bases to trimming and J lost 4 bases, with 6 bases between them. Germline V gene sequence: CDR1 MNHNS, CDR2 SASEGT. This CDR3 has 13 amino acids. The CDR3 DNA, read in part, is TGTGCCAGCAGTGAATTCCAATACAATGAG. As protein: CASSEFQYNE. The complete CDR3 reads CASSEFQYNEQFF.

This clone came up many times. Read data end 3 residues before the CDR3 end; the end is taken from the germline J gene. V usage is TRBV7-3 and J usage is TRBJ2-2, with D possibly being TRBD2 (7 bases). The V gene's germline CDR1 is SGHTA and CDR2 FQGTGA. V was pared by 5 bases and J by 10 bases, with 14 bases between. The CDR3 loop spans 13 amino acids. CDR3 loop: CASSPTAGAELFF. The CDR3 DNA, read in part, is TGTGCCAGCAGCCCCACGGCGGGGGCGGAG.

This clone was observed many times. The CDR3 end falls 3 residues outside the read, so it is completed with the germline J gene. The V gene is TRBV5-1, the J gene TRBJ2-3; D is perhaps TRBD1 (5 bases). The germline V gene has CDR1 SGHRS and CDR2 YFSETQ. The CDR3 runs 13 residues. The sequenced part of the CDR3 DNA is TGCGCCAGCAGCTTGAGGGGCTCGGAGACG. It specifies CASSLRGSET. The full-length CDR3 reads as CASSLRGSETQYF.